These T cell receptor beta chains were read from a single sample in a study of CD8+ T cells in alopecia areata. Repertoires were generated with immunoSEQ multiplex PCR, while TCRdb's copy carries only in-frame clones and drops some. The data show about 220,000 clones, roughly 56% seen once. The sequences come from CD4+ T cells sorted from blood, collected at week 4, from a patient treated with tofacitinib. These receptors all stem from a human donor with alopecia areata. Both conserved end residues are part of each CDR3. The D gene is left open where the match is weak. Clone size is stated in some rows and not others, as once, few, many or a class when expanded.

clone_size d_call j_call v_call cdr3_nt cdr3_aa
NA NA TRBJ2-6 TRBV6-6 TGTGCCAGCAGTAACCCCACTGGGGCCAACGTCCTGACTTTC CASSNPTGANVLTF
many NA TRBJ1-4 TRBV4-3 TGCGCCAGCAGCTTTGGACGTAGTAATGAAAAACTGTTTTTT CASSFGRSNEKLFF
few NA TRBJ2-3 TRBV9 TGTGCCAGCAGCGTGAGGGCTAGCGGCACAGATACGCAGTATTTT CASSVRASGTDTQYF
NA NA TRBJ2-2 TRBV9 TGTGCCAGCAGCGTCATGGGAGGCACCGGGGAGCTGTTTTTT CASSVMGGTGELFF
NA NA TRBJ2-3 TRBV2 TGTGCCACCTTTGGGGAGACGCAGTATTTT CATFGETQYF
once TRBD2 TRBJ2-3 TRBV27 TGTGCCAGCAGTAGACTAGCGGGCGCAGATACGCAGTATTTT CASSRLAGADTQYF
few NA TRBJ2-3 TRBV6-6 TGTGCCAGCAGTGATCAGCCAAGTGGGGATACGCAGTATTTT CASSDQPSGDTQYF
NA NA TRBJ2-3 TRBV29-1 TGCAGCGGAGGCAGGGCTAACACAGATACGCAGTATTTT CSGGRANTDTQYF
few NA TRBJ2-7 TRBV27 TGTGCCAGCAGTACCGGGACGCGTGCCGAGCAGTACTTC CASSTGTRAEQYF
once NA TRBJ2-3 TRBV5-1 TGCGCCAGCTCTGCCGGCGGGCCAGATACGCAGTATTTT CASSAGGPDTQYF
NA NA TRBJ1-1 TRBV29-1 TGCAGCGTTGAAGTGGCCGGAATGAACACTGAAGCTTTCTTT CSVEVAGMNTEAFF
NA NA TRBJ2-5 TRBV4-1 TGCGCCAGCAGCCATCCGCTTGGGGAGACCCAGTACTTC CASSHPLGETQYF
NA TRBD2 TRBJ2-1 TRBV27 TGTGCCAGCAGCCTAAGACTAGCGGGGGGATACAATGAGCAGTTCTTC CASSLRLAGGYNEQFF
NA NA TRBJ2-6 TRBV4-3 TGCGCCAGCAGCCAAGCCAGCCCATTCCTATCTGGGGCCAACGTCCTGACTTTC CASSQASPFLSGANVLTF
NA NA TRBJ2-3 TRBV15 TGTGCCACCAGTGTCGGGGTATACACAGATACGCAGTATTTT CATSVGVYTDTQYF
few TRBD1 TRBJ1-6 TRBV27 TGTGCCAGCAGTTCTACCGGGACAGGCCTCTCACCCCTCCACTTT CASSSTGTGLSPLHF
NA TRBD1 TRBJ1-2 TRBV29-1 TGCAGCGTTATAGGACAGGGGGATGGCTACACCTTC CSVIGQGDGYTF
once TRBD1 TRBJ1-2 TRBV29-1 TGCAGCGTTGACGGGGACAGGGGAGGCTACACCTTC CSVDGDRGGYTF
NA TRBD1 TRBJ1-1 TRBV2 TGTGCCAGCAGTGAAGGCAGGGGGCTGATCACTGAAGCTTTCTTT CASSEGRGLITEAFF
NA NA TRBJ2-1 TRBV19 TGTGCCAGTAGTATAGAGGGGCTAGCTTACGAGCAGTTCTTC CASSIEGLAYEQFF
few TRBD1 TRBJ1-2 TRBV27 TGTGCCAGCAGTCTCGGGACAGGGGGAGGTGGCTACACCTTC CASSLGTGGGGYTF
once NA TRBJ2-6 TRBV7-9 TGTGCCAGCAGCTTATACGGGGACTCTGGGGCCAACGTCCTGACTTTC CASSLYGDSGANVLTF
NA NA TRBJ2-3 TRBV29-1 TGCAGCGTTGTACCCACAGCAGATACGCAGTATTTT CSVVPTADTQYF
once TRBD2 TRBJ2-1 TRBV29-1 TGCAGCTCTAGCGGGGATTACAATGAGCAGTTCTTC CSSSGDYNEQFF
NA NA TRBJ1-1 TRBV19 TGTGCCAGTAGTGCTGACAGTGACACTGAAGCTTTCTTT CASSADSDTEAFF
NA NA TRBJ2-2 TRBV4-3 TGCGCCAGCAGCCAAGACGCCCTCGGGTCCGGGGAGCTGTTTTTT CASSQDALGSGELFF
few TRBD1 TRBJ2-7 TRBV2 TGTGCCAGCATTCGGGACAGGGGAACGGAGCAGTACTTC CASIRDRGTEQYF
NA TRBD1 TRBJ1-2 TRBV19 TGTGCCAGTAGTATTCAACAGGGGAAGAACTATGGCTACACCTTC CASSIQQGKNYGYTF
NA NA TRBJ2-3 TRBV7-7 TGTGCCAGCAGCTTAGGGTTCGGGGGCGGAGATACGCAGTATTTT CASSLGFGGGDTQYF
NA NA TRBJ2-4 TRBV6-1 TGTGCCAGCAGTGACAGGGGGGACATTCAGTACTTC CASSDRGDIQYF
NA NA TRBJ2-7 TRBV7-2 TGTGCCAGCAGTTTGACGCGGAGGGAGCAGTACTTC CASSLTRREQYF
NA NA TRBJ2-7 TRBV5-1 TGCGCCAGCAGCTTAGTATCCGGCGAGCAGTACTTC CASSLVSGEQYF
NA NA TRBJ2-7 TRBV6-1 TGTGCCAGCAGTGAATACTCAACCGACCGTGGGTACTTC CASSEYSTDRGYF
NA NA TRBJ1-2 TRBV15 TGTGCCACCAGCAGAGACTGGGGGGGCTACACCTTC CATSRDWGGYTF
NA TRBD2 TRBJ2-7 TRBV9 TGTGCCAGCAGCTCGCATAGCGGGGGGACCTCCTACGAGCAGTACTTC CASSSHSGGTSYEQYF